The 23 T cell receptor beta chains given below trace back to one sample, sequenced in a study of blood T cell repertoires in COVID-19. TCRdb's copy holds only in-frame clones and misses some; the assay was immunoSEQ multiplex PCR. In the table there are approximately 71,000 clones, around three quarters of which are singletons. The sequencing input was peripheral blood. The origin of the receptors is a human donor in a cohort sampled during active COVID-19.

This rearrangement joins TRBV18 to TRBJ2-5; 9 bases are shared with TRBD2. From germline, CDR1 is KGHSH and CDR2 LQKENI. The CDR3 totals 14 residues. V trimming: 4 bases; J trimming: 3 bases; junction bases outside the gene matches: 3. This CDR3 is CASSRSGSEETQYF. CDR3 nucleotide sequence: TGTGCCAGCTCACGTAGCGGGAGTGAAGAGACCCAGTACTTC.

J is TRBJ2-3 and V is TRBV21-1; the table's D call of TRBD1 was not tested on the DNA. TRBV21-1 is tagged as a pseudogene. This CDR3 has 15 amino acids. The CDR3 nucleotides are TGTGCCAGCAGCGACGTAAACAGGGGGTGGGATACGCAGTATTTT. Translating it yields CASSDVNRGWDTQYF.

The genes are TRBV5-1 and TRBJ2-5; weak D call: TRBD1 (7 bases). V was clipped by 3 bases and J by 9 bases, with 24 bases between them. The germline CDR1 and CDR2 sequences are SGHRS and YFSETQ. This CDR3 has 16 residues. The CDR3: CASSWRGLFVADAQYF. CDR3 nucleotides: TGCGCCAGCAGCTGGAGGGGGCTGTTTGTGGCGGATGCCCAGTACTTC.

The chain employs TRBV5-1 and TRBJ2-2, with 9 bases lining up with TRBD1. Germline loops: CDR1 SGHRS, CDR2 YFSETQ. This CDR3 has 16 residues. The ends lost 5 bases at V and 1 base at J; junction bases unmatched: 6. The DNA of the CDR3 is TGCGCCAGCAGGGATACGGGACAGGGGAACACCGGGGAGCTGTTTTTT. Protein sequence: CASRDTGQGNTGELFF.

CDR3 bases: TGTGCCAGCAGCTTAGGATCGGGGGGGAACCAGCCCCAGCATTTT. Translated: CASSLGSGGNQPQHF. This chain joins TRBV7-9 and TRBJ1-5, with a possible D match to TRBD1 (5 bases). Trimming stripped 1 base from V and 7 bases from J, with 14 bases between. Germline CDR1 is SEHNR and CDR2 is FQNEAQ (reference sequence). The CDR3 totals 15 residues.

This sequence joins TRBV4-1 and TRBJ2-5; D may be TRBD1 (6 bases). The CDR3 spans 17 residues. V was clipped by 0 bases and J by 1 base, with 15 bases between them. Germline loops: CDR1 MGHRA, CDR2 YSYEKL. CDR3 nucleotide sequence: TGCGCCAGCAGCCAAGATTTGGGCAGGGGCACCCAAGAGACCCAGTACTTC. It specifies CASSQDLGRGTQETQYF.

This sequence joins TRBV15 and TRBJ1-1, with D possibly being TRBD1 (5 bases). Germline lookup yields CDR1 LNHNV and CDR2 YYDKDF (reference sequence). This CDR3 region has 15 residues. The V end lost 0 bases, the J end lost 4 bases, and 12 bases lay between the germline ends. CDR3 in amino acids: CATSRELAGPTEAFF. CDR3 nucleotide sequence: TGTGCCACCAGCAGAGAACTGGCAGGGCCCACTGAAGCTTTCTTT.

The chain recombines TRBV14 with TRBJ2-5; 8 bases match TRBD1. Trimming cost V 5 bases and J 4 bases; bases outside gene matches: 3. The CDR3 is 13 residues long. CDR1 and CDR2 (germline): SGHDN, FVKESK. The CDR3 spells CASSSGTGETQYF. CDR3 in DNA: TGTGCCAGCAGCTCCGGGACAGGAGAGACCCAGTACTTC.

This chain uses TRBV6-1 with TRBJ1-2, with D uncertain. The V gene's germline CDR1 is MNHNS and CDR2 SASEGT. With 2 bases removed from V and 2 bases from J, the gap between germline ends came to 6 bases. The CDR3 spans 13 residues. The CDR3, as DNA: TGTGCCAGCAGTGAACAGTTCAACTATGGCTACACCTTC. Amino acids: CASSEQFNYGYTF.

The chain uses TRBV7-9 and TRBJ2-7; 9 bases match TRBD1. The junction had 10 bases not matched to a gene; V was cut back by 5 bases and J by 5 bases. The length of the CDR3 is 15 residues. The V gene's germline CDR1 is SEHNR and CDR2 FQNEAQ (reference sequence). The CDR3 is CASSPVGTGIDEQYF. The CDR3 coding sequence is TGTGCCAGCAGCCCGGTAGGGACAGGGATCGACGAGCAGTACTTC. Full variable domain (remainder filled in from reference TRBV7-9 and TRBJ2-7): DTGVSQNPRHKITKRGQNVTFRCDPISEHNRLYWYRQTLGQGPEFLTYFQNEAQLEKSRLLSDRFSAERPKGSFSTLEIQRTEQGDSAMYLCASSPVGTGIDEQYFGPGTRLTVT.

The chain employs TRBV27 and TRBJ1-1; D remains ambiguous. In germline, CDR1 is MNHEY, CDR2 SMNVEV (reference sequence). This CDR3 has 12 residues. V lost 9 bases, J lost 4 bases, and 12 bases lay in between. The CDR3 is CASRRGSTEAFF. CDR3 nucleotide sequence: TGTGCCAGTCGGCGGGGTAGCACTGAAGCTTTCTTT.

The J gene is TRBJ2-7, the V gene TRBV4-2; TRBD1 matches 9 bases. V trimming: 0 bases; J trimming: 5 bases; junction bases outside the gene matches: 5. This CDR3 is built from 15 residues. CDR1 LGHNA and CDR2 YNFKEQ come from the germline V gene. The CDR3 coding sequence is TGTGCCAGCAGCCAAGATGGGGGACAGGGAAACGAGCAGTACTTC. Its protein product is CASSQDGGQGNEQYF.

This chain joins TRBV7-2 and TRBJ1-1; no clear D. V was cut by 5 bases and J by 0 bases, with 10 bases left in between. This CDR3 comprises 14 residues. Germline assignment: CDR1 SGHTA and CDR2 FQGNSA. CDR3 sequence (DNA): TGTGCCAGCAGCGGAGGGCCCCTGAACACTGAAGCTTTCTTT. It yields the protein CASSGGPLNTEAFF.

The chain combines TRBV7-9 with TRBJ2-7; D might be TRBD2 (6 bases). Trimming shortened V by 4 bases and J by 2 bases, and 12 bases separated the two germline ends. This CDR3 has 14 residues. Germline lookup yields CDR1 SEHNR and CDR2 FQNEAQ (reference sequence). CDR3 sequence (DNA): TGTGCCAGCAGCTCGGGGGTGCAGGCCTACGAGCAGTACTTC. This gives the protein CASSSGVQAYEQYF.

The CDR3 DNA reads TGTGCCAGCTCACCTCTCGATAGCACTGAAGCTTTCTTT. Protein: CASSPLDSTEAFF. The chain employs TRBV18 and TRBJ1-1; D remains unclear. The germline V gene has CDR1 KGHSH and CDR2 LQKENI. The ends were cut back, 3 bases at V and 4 bases at J, with 9 bases in the middle. There are 13 residues in the CDR3. Full variable domain (rest looked up from reference TRBV18 and TRBJ1-1): NAGVMQNPRHLVRRRGQEARLRCSPMKGHSHVYWYRQLPEEGLKFMVYLQKENIIDESGMPKERFSAEFPKEGPSILRIQQVVRGDSAAYFCASSPLDSTEAFFGQGTRLTVV.

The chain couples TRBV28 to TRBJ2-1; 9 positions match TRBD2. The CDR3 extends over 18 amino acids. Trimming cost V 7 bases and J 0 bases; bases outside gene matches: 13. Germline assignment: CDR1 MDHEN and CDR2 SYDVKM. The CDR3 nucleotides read TGTGCCAGCATCGGGAGGGGTAGCGGGAGTAGCTCCTACAATGAGCAGTTCTTC. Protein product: CASIGRGSGSSSYNEQFF.

The CDR3 nucleotides read TGTGCCAGTAGTATCGGGGATTTATATGGCTACACCTTC. Residues: CASSIGDLYGYTF. The chain carries TRBV19 and TRBJ1-2, with unresolved D. The CDR3 is made up of 13 amino acids. Trimming pared 3 bases from V and 5 bases from J, leaving 10 bases between. In germline, CDR1 is LNHDA, CDR2 SQIVND (reference sequence).

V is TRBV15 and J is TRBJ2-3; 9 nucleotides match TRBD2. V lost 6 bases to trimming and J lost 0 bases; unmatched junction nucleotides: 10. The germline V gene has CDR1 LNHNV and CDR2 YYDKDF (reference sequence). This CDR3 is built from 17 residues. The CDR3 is CATSSPGLAISTDTQYF. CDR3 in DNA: TGTGCCACCAGTTCTCCGGGACTAGCTATTAGCACAGATACGCAGTATTTT.

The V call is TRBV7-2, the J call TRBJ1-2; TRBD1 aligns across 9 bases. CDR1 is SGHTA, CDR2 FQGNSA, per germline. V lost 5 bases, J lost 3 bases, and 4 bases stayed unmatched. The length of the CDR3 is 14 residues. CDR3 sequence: CASSIGQGHYGYTF. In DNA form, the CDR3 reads TGTGCCAGCAGCATAGGACAGGGGCACTATGGCTACACCTTC.

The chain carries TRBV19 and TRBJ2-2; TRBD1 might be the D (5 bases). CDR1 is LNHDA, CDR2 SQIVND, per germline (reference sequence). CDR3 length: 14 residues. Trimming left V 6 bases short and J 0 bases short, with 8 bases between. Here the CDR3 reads CASRRTPNTGELFF. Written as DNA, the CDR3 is TGTGCCAGTAGGAGGACACCGAACACCGGGGAGCTGTTTTTT.

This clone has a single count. The CDR3 DNA reads as TGTGCCAGCAGCTTAGCTGGGGCTAGCGGGAGGGAGTACGAGCAGTACTTC. Translating gives CASSLAGASGREYEQYF. The chain links TRBV7-2 to TRBJ2-7; TRBD2 matches at 12 bases. The length of the CDR3 is 17 residues. After removal of 0 bases from V and 4 bases from J, the junction contained 7 bases not matched to a gene. Per the germline V gene, CDR1 is SGHTA and CDR2 is FQGNSA.

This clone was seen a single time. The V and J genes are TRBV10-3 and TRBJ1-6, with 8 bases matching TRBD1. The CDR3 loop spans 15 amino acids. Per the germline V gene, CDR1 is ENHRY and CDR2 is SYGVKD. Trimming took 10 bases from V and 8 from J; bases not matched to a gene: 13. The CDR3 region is CATRPGQELDSPLHF. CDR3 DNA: TGTGCCACCCGCCCGGGACAGGAGCTCGATTCACCCCTCCACTTT.

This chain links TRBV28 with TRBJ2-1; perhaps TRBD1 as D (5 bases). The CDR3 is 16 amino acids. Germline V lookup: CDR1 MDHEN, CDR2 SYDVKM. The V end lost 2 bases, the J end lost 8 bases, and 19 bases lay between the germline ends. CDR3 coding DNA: TGTGCCAGCAGTTTAGGCCTCCCCACAGGATCATATGAGCAGTTCTTC. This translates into CASSLGLPTGSYEQFF.